The 27 T cell receptor beta chains below come from one sample, sequenced in a study of T cells expressing NK-cell markers. Following a re-call of the 5' RACE reads, TCRdb has one entry per CDR3 protein and lacks DNA. The sample features approximately 380,000 distinct CDR3 sequences, with around 5.3% in its top ten. The sample consisted of blood T cells: a sorted CD56 or NKG2C T cell subset, CD4+ or CD8+ T cells, or bulk PBMC T cells (not recorded which). Receptor source: a man between 18 and 69 years old in good health.

V usage is TRBV18 and J usage is TRBJ2-7. Looked up from germline, CDR1 is KGHSH and CDR2 is LQKENI. This CDR3 is 14 amino acids long. The CDR3: CASSPPARSYEQYF.

The chain uses TRBV2 and TRBJ1-6; the D call from TCRdb, TRBD1, cannot be confirmed without DNA. The CDR3 has 16 residues. Germline CDR1 SNHLY, CDR2 FYNNEI. The CDR3 sequence: CASSEIGPGSNSPLHF.

The CDR3 reads CASSSWTGMDSPLHF. The chain is built from TRBV7-9 and TRBJ1-6; TCRdb's D gene call, TRBD1, goes unchecked for lack of DNA. The germline V gene has CDR1 SEHNR and CDR2 FQNEAQ (reference sequence). There are 15 residues in the CDR3.

V and J are TRBV6-2 or TRBV6-3 and TRBJ2-7. The CDR3 sequence is 13 residues long. CDR1 MNHEY and CDR2 SVGEGT come from the germline V gene. CDR3 residues: CASSFFRLYEQYF.

The rearrangement joins TRBV6-1 to TRBJ1-4; TCRdb outputs TRBD1, but without DNA this stays unchecked. In germline, CDR1 is MNHNS, CDR2 SASEGT. This CDR3 has 13 amino acids. The CDR3 is CASSTGRREKLFF.

The chain employs TRBV7-3 and TRBJ1-4. The CDR3 length is 20 residues. CDR1 is SGHTA, CDR2 FQGTGA, per germline. The CDR3: CASRTSGDYRWTFFNEKLFF.

The chain has TRBV5-8 and TRBJ2-5; TCRdb gives TRBD1 as the D gene, but with no DNA this cannot be confirmed. The germline V gene encodes CDR1 SGHTS and CDR2 YDEGEE. CDR3 length: 16 amino acids. CDR3 amino acids: CASNPGTGGVQETQYF.

The chain is built from TRBV3-1 and TRBJ1-2. The germline V gene has CDR1 LGHDT and CDR2 YNNKEL (reference sequence). The CDR3 totals 15 residues. Here the CDR3 reads CASSQWQATNYGYTF.

This sequence joins TRBV6-2 or TRBV6-3 and TRBJ1-2. The CDR3 runs 12 residues. Germline values: CDR1 MNHEY, CDR2 SVGEGT. The CDR3 spells CASRRRDYGYTF.

J is TRBJ2-4 and V is TRBV12-3 or TRBV12-4; TCRdb lists TRBD2, though no DNA is available to test this call. The CDR3 runs 17 residues. CDR3: CASSGASGGEAKNIQYF.

This chain joins TRBV20-1 and TRBJ1-5. The CDR3 spans 13 residues. The germline gives CDR1 DFQATT, CDR2 SNEGSKA (reference sequence). The CDR3 loop is CSARGRWNQPQHF.

The J gene is TRBJ1-3, the V gene TRBV12-3 or TRBV12-4. The CDR3 contains 15 residues. The CDR3 region is CATSLISLSGNTIYF.

The CDR3 loop reads CASSQETHSNQPQHF. The rearrangement uses TRBV4-2 and TRBJ1-5. The V gene's germline CDR1 is LGHNA and CDR2 YNFKEQ. The CDR3 consists of 15 residues.

This rearrangement joins TRBV20-1 to TRBJ2-5. The CDR3 extends over 16 amino acids. CDR1 and CDR2 from the germline V gene are DFQATT and SNEGSKA (reference sequence). The CDR3 is CSARNPYYLTQETQYF.

The rearrangement links TRBV9 to TRBJ1-2. CDR1 SGDLS and CDR2 YYNGEE come from the germline V gene. The CDR3 is 17 residues long. The chain's CDR3 is CASSVEGVRAPNYGYTF.

J is TRBJ2-5 and V is TRBV21-1; TCRdb's D call of TRBD2 is untestable without DNA. TRBV21-1 is a recognized pseudogene. The CDR3 is made up of 16 amino acids. The CDR3 loop reads CASSKCCRVPQETQYF.

This chain joins TRBV7-3 and TRBJ1-1; the D call of TRBD1 rests on TCRdb alone, since no DNA is present to check it. The CDR3 covers 17 residues. The germline V gene encodes CDR1 SGHTA and CDR2 FQGTGA. The CDR3 protein is CASSLNGIPPPNTEAFF.

This chain links TRBV6-5 with TRBJ2-1; the D gene TCRdb calls, TRBD1, cannot be checked with no DNA. The length of the CDR3 is 14 residues. Germline CDR1 is MNHEY and CDR2 is SVGAGI. The CDR3 loop is CASSLQGRYNEQFF.

The chain recombines TRBV12-3 or TRBV12-4 with TRBJ1-3; TCRdb gives TRBD1 as the D gene, but with no DNA this cannot be confirmed. The CDR3 is made up of 15 amino acids. The CDR3 sequence: CASSLRQGAGNTIYF.

The chain employs TRBV6-1 and TRBJ2-3; TCRdb reports TRBD1, a call that lacks DNA to check it against. Germline V gene lookup returns CDR1 MNHNS and CDR2 SASEGT. The CDR3 length is 14 residues. The chain's CDR3 is CASRPGTSTDTQYF.

V and J are TRBV12-3 or TRBV12-4 and TRBJ2-7; TCRdb names TRBD1, which stays unverified in the absence of DNA. CDR3 size: 15 residues. CDR3 loop: CASSPPAGGSYEQYF.

The rearrangement joins TRBV5-6 to TRBJ2-7; there is no DNA to check the TCRdb D call of TRBD1. The CDR3 spans 12 residues. Germline CDR1 SGHDT, CDR2 YYEEEE. CDR3 residues: CASVGRGYEQYF.

The V call is TRBV9, the J call TRBJ2-1; no DNA is available, so the TRBD1 call from TCRdb remains unchecked. The CDR3 has 15 residues. From germline, CDR1 is SGDLS and CDR2 YYNGEE. CDR3 in amino acids: CASSAYNRGDNEQFF.

CDR3 residues: CASSRTGGWGEKLFF. The chain uses TRBV27 and TRBJ1-4; with no DNA, the TCRdb D assignment of TRBD1 cannot be verified. The germline V gene has CDR1 MNHEY and CDR2 SMNVEV (reference sequence). The CDR3 has 15 amino acids.

The chain couples TRBV2 to TRBJ2-2; without DNA, the TCRdb call of TRBD1 cannot be checked. CDR3 length equals 17 residues. CDR1 is SNHLY and CDR2 is FYNNEI in the germline V gene. This CDR3 is CASRETLWDGNTGELFF.

J is TRBJ2-7 and V is TRBV19; the D call of TRBD2 rests on TCRdb alone, since no DNA is present to check it. Per germline, CDR1 LNHDA and CDR2 SQIVND (reference sequence). This CDR3 spans 13 amino acids. CDR3 protein: CASGTSVPYEQYF. Complete variable domain (other parts from reference TRBV19 and TRBJ2-7): DGGITQSPKYLFRKEGQNVTLSCEQNLNHDAMYWYRQDPGQGLRLIYYSQIVNDFQKGDIAEGYSVSREKKESFPLTVTSAQKNPTAFYLCASGTSVPYEQYFGPGTRLTVT.

The genes are TRBV5-1 and TRBJ2-2; TCRdb returns TRBD1, unconfirmable since there is no DNA. In germline, CDR1 is SGHRS, CDR2 YFSETQ. The CDR3 consists of 15 residues. The CDR3 sequence is CASSSEGQHTGELFF. Combining the CDR3 with reference TRBV5-1 and TRBJ2-2 gives the whole variable domain KAGVTQTPRYLIKTRGQQVTLSCSPISGHRSVSWYQQTPGQGLQFLFEYFSETQRNKGNFPGRFSGRQFSNSRSEMNVSTLELGDSALYLCASSSEGQHTGELFFGEGSRLTVL.